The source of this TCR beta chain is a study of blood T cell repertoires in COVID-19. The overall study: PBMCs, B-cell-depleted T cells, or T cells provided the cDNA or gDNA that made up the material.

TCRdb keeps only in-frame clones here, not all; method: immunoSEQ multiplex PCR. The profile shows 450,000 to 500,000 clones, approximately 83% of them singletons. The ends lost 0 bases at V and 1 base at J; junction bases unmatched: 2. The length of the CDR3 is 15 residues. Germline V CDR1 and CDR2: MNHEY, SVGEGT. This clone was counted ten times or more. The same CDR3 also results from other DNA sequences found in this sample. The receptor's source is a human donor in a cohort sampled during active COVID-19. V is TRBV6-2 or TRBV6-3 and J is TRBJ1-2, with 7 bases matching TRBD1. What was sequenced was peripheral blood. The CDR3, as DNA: TGTGCCAGCAGTTACTCGAGACAGGGTAACTATGGCTACACCTTC. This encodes CASSYSRQGNYGYTF.